The 7 T cell receptor beta chains below were found in one sample sequenced in a study of blood T cell repertoires in COVID-19. Assay: immunoSEQ multiplex PCR; the TCRdb copy retains only in-frame clones and omits some. The sample comprises approximately 150,000 clones, around 91% of which are singletons, and around an eighth rests with the top ten. Source material: peripheral blood. The source is a man aged 18 to 30 with COVID-19, enrolled during active disease.

This chain uses TRBV28 with TRBJ1-5; 7 positions match TRBD1. Germline-derived CDR1 and CDR2 are MDHEN and SYDVKM. This CDR3 region has 14 residues. J was trimmed by 7 bases and V by 0 bases; bases with no gene match: 3. For the CDR3, the DNA is TGTGCCAGCAGTTTATGGGGGACAGTCCAGCCCCAGCATTTT. This encodes CASSLWGTVQPQHF.

V and J are TRBV9 and TRBJ2-1; D is perhaps TRBD2 (6 bases). The CDR3 runs to 12 residues. The V gene's germline CDR1 is SGDLS and CDR2 YYNGEE. V gave up 3 bases and J gave up 10 bases, with 11 bases separating them. The CDR3 sequence is CASSADSGEQFF. The CDR3 bases are TGTGCCAGCAGCGCCGATAGCGGAGAGCAGTTCTTC. Using reference TRBV9 and TRBJ2-1 for the parts outside the CDR3, the full variable domain is DSGVTQTPKHLITATGQRVTLRCSPRSGDLSVYWYQQSLDQGLQFLIQYYNGEERAKGNILERFSAQQFPDLHSELNLSSLELGDSALYFCASSADSGEQFFGPGTRLTVL.

The chain recombines TRBV7-8 with TRBJ2-1; D is perhaps TRBD2 (5 bases). Trimming took off 5 bases at V and 10 bases at J, with 12 bases between the two ends. CDR1 is SGHVS and CDR2 is FQNEAQ in the germline V gene. This CDR3 has 12 residues. The CDR3 DNA reads TGTGCCAGCAGCCCCCGGTGGGAGGAGCAGTTCTTC. Translated: CASSPRWEEQFF.

The chain combines TRBV6-2 or TRBV6-3 with TRBJ2-1; 11 bases agree with TRBD1. The CDR3 is 15 amino acids. Germline loops: CDR1 MNHEY, CDR2 SVGEGT. V was pared by 4 bases and J by 4 bases, with 3 bases of the junction left unmatched. The CDR3 nucleotides are TGTGCCAGCAGTTCGGGACAGGGGGTTTACAATGAGCAGTTCTTC. It encodes CASSSGQGVYNEQFF.

This clone appeared a few times. This chain uses TRBV24-1 with TRBJ2-2, with 11 bases matching TRBD1. J was trimmed by 5 bases and V by 3 bases; bases with no gene match: 4. The V gene's germline CDR1 is KGHDR and CDR2 SFDVKD. The CDR3 covers 16 residues. CDR3 in DNA: TGTGCCACCAGTGATCGGGGACAGGGGGAAACCGGGGAGCTGTTTTTT. It codes for CATSDRGQGETGELFF.

The rearrangement joins TRBV11-3 to TRBJ2-2; possible D gene TRBD2, 5 bases. This CDR3 is 13 amino acids long. Trimming removed 3 bases from V and 4 bases from J, with 6 bases in between. CDR1 and CDR2 from the germline V gene are SGHNT and YENEEA. CDR3 nucleotide sequence: TGTGCCAGCAGCTTCGGGGTCACCGGGGAGCTGTTTTTT. This codes for CASSFGVTGELFF.

The CDR3 protein is CATSFRDRGNEQYF. The CDR3 nucleotides read TGTGCCACCAGCTTCCGGGACAGGGGAAACGAGCAGTACTTC. This chain links TRBV15 with TRBJ2-7; 10 bases line up with TRBD1. V dropped 5 bases and J dropped 5; count of bases not matched to a gene: 6. The CDR3 covers 14 residues. CDR1 is LNHNV, CDR2 YYDKDF, per germline (reference sequence).